One and the same sample provided the 21 T cell receptor beta chains below, sequenced in a study of cytomegalovirus exposure and HLA in healthy donors. This table comes from immunoSEQ multiplex PCR, and its TCRdb copy is limited to in-frame clones, with some not included. The sample carries 180,000 or so clones, about 87% recorded once. Sequenced sample: PBMCs. The receptors shown here come from a young woman in good health and CMV-seronegative.

This chain uses TRBV7-9 with TRBJ2-3, with 8 positions matching TRBD1. Germline V gene sequence: CDR1 SEHNR, CDR2 FQNEAQ (reference sequence). This CDR3 is built from 16 residues. V lost 5 bases and J lost 4; bases outside the gene matches: 11. CDR3 protein: CASSTRTGSSADTQYF. DNA for the CDR3: TGTGCCAGCAGCACTAGGACAGGGTCTTCCGCAGATACGCAGTATTTT.

This sequence joins TRBV7-9 and TRBJ2-1; 10 nucleotides match TRBD2. Germline CDR1 SEHNR, CDR2 FQNEAQ (reference sequence). The J segment lost 7 bases and the V segment lost 4 bases, leaving 10 bases of the junction unmatched. The CDR3 sequence is 16 residues long. In DNA, the CDR3 is TGTGCCAGCAGCTCTGAAAGCGGGGGGGCCAGGAATGAGCAGTTCTTC. Amino acid sequence: CASSSESGGARNEQFF.

The V gene is TRBV29-1, the J gene TRBJ1-2; TRBD1 is a possible D gene (5 bases). This CDR3 has 13 residues. The V end lost 6 bases, the J end lost 5 bases, and 16 bases lay between the germline ends. Germline V lookup: CDR1 SQVTM, CDR2 ANQGSEA. CDR3 residues: CSVAVQGGYGYTF. The DNA for the CDR3 is TGCAGCGTAGCCGTTCAGGGTGGGTATGGCTACACCTTC.

V gene TRBV6-1 combines with J gene TRBJ1-2, with 7 bases matching TRBD1. This CDR3 comprises 14 residues. V gave up 6 bases and J gave up 4 bases; unmatched junction bases: 8. CDR1 and CDR2 from the germline V gene are MNHNS and SASEGT. This CDR3 is CASREGASTYGYTF. The CDR3 DNA is TGTGCCAGCAGAGAGGGGGCTTCGACCTATGGCTACACCTTC.

This chain joins TRBV10-3 and TRBJ2-3; 8 bases agree with TRBD2. The CDR3 runs to 14 residues. Trimming took 8 bases from V and 2 from J; bases not matched to a gene: 6. Germline CDR1 reads ENHRY; CDR2 reads SYGVKD. In DNA form, the CDR3 reads TGTGCCATCTATAGCGGGGCGTACACAGATACGCAGTATTTT. This encodes CAIYSGAYTDTQYF.

This clone has just one count. The chain carries TRBV18 and TRBJ2-5; D might be TRBD1 (6 bases). The CDR3 runs 14 residues. With 6 bases removed from V and 0 bases from J, the gap between germline ends came to 11 bases. Germline CDR1 KGHSH, CDR2 LQKENI. The CDR3 is CASSSRDNQETQYF. DNA for the CDR3: TGTGCCAGCTCGTCCCGGGACAACCAAGAGACCCAGTACTTC.

The V and J genes are TRBV13 and TRBJ2-1, with 9 bases identical to TRBD1. Unmatched junction bases numbered 7, after V lost 5 bases and J lost 2 bases. This CDR3 has 16 residues. Germline assignment: CDR1 PRHDT and CDR2 FYEKMQ (reference sequence). CDR3 coding DNA: TGTGCCAGCAGCCAGAGGGGGACAGGGCCCTACAATGAGCAGTTCTTC. Translation: CASSQRGTGPYNEQFF.

The chain combines TRBV7-9 with TRBJ2-1, with TRBD1 matching over 7 bases. CDR3 length: 14 amino acids. The V gene end was trimmed by 1 base and the J gene end by 3 bases; junction bases not matched to a gene: 0. The germline gives CDR1 SEHNR, CDR2 FQNEAQ (reference sequence). The CDR3 nucleotides read TGTGCCAGCAGCTTAGACAGGGGCTACAATGAGCAGTTCTTC. Residues: CASSLDRGYNEQFF.

The chain links TRBV2 to TRBJ2-2, with 9 bases lining up with TRBD2. The CDR3 loop spans 16 amino acids. Trimming removed 10 bases from V and 3 bases from J; junction bases left unmatched: 12. CDR1 is SNHLY, CDR2 FYNNEI, per germline. CDR3 residues: CATQNSGGSYTGELFF. The CDR3 coding sequence is TGTGCCACCCAGAATAGCGGGGGTTCGTACACCGGGGAGCTGTTTTTT. The full variable domain, completed using reference TRBV2 and TRBJ2-2, is EPEVTQTPSHQVTQMGQEVILRCVPISNHLYFYWYRQILGQKVEFLVSFYNNEISEKSEIFDDQFSVERPDGSNFTLKIRSTKLEDSAMYFCATQNSGGSYTGELFFGEGSRLTVL.

The CDR3 DNA reads as TGTGCCTGGACCTCAGGGGACAGCTCTGGAAACACCATATATTTT. Protein: CAWTSGDSSGNTIYF. This chain uses TRBV30 with TRBJ1-3; 7 bases are shared with TRBD1. Germline loops: CDR1 GTSNPN, CDR2 SVGIG (reference sequence). Trimming removed 4 bases from V and 0 bases from J; junction bases left unmatched: 6. The CDR3 runs to 15 residues. Full variable domain (outside the CDR3, taken from reference TRBV30 and TRBJ1-3): SQTIHQWPATLVQPVGSPLSLECTVEGTSNPNLYWYRQAAGRGLQLLFYSVGIGQISSEVPQNLSASRPQDRQFILSSKKLLLSDSGFYLCAWTSGDSSGNTIYFGEGSWLTVV.

About this clone: The sample contains more than one DNA sequence encoding this CDR3. The gene calls are TRBV5-6 and TRBJ2-7, with 10 bases aligning to TRBD1. Per the germline V gene, CDR1 is SGHDT and CDR2 is YYEEEE. The CDR3 consists of 14 residues. V lost 2 bases, J lost 4 bases, and 3 bases stayed unmatched. CDR3 in amino acids: CASSLPGQGYEQYF. The CDR3, as DNA: TGTGCCAGCAGCTTACCGGGACAGGGGTACGAGCAGTACTTC.

The J gene is TRBJ2-3, the V gene TRBV27; TRBD2 agrees at 9 bases. CDR3 length equals 18 residues. Germline V CDR1 and CDR2: MNHEY, SMNVEV (reference sequence). The V segment lost 10 bases and the J segment 2 bases; nucleotides outside the gene matches: 19. CDR3 nucleotides: TGTGCCATCGGCCGAGAGGGCCTAGCGGGGAAGAACACAGATACGCAGTATTTT. It translates to CAIGREGLAGKNTDTQYF.

The CDR3 loop is CASSLAGVGYIQYF. The CDR3 nucleotides read TGCGCCAGCAGCTTGGCCGGGGTGGGATACATTCAGTACTTC. V gene TRBV5-1 combines with J gene TRBJ2-4, with D tentatively TRBD2 (5 bases). The CDR3 has 14 amino acids. The V end was cut by 0 bases, the J end by 8 bases, with 12 bases between. Germline CDR1 is SGHRS and CDR2 is YFSETQ.

In its sample, this clone was seen a few times. The V call is TRBV7-9, the J call TRBJ2-7; 9 bases line up with TRBD1. The V gene's germline CDR1 is SEHNR and CDR2 FQNEAQ (reference sequence). The CDR3 sequence is 14 residues long. Unmatched junction bases numbered 9, after V lost 5 bases and J lost 7 bases. This chain's CDR3 is CASSPRSTGGEQYF. CDR3 in DNA: TGTGCCAGCAGCCCGCGGTCGACAGGGGGGGAGCAGTACTTC.

V gene TRBV5-1 combines with J gene TRBJ2-7, with TRBD1 matching over 8 bases. Losses at the gene ends were 4 bases for V and 6 bases for J; bases not matched to a gene: 9. The V gene's germline CDR1 is SGHRS and CDR2 YFSETQ. The CDR3 covers 14 residues. DNA of the CDR3: TGCGCCAGCAGCACTCGGACAGGGTCGCGCGAGCAGTACTTC. It translates to CASSTRTGSREQYF.

V usage is TRBV4-3 and J usage is TRBJ1-1; D perhaps matches TRBD1 (6 bases). The CDR3 length is 15 residues. V lost 4 bases and J lost 3, with 15 bases in between. Germline CDR1 is LGHNA and CDR2 is YSLEER. The CDR3 DNA is TGCGCCAGCAGCCCAGCGGGGGGGGCGTACACTGAAGCTTTCTTT. It is translated as CASSPAGGAYTEAFF.

On this clone: The sample has other DNA sequences that encode this CDR3 too. The chain joins TRBV5-1 to TRBJ2-1; 9 bases line up with TRBD2. The germline V gene encodes CDR1 SGHRS and CDR2 YFSETQ. The J segment lost 4 bases and the V segment lost 2 bases, leaving 1 base of the junction unmatched. The CDR3 is made up of 14 amino acids. CDR3 region: CASSLSGGYNEQFF. Here the CDR3 DNA reads TGCGCCAGCAGCTTAAGCGGGGGGTACAATGAGCAGTTCTTC.

In this sample, this clone turned up once. The chain uses TRBV5-1 and TRBJ1-1; 7 nucleotides line up with TRBD1. This CDR3 is built from 14 residues. V shed 4 bases, J shed 5 bases, and the junction held 8 bases outside the gene matches. Germline lookup yields CDR1 SGHRS and CDR2 YFSETQ. This chain's CDR3 is CASSPGQKETEAFF. CDR3 bases: TGCGCCAGCAGCCCGGGACAGAAAGAAACTGAAGCTTTCTTT.

The chain has TRBV6-1 and TRBJ2-1; 12 positions agree with TRBD2. This CDR3 spans 18 amino acids. Per the germline V gene, CDR1 is MNHNS and CDR2 is SASEGT. V shed 2 bases, J shed 2 bases, and the junction held 7 bases outside the gene matches. CDR3 sequence: CASSEPSGGATPYNEQFF. CDR3 DNA sequence: TGTGCCAGCAGTGAACCTAGCGGGGGGGCCACCCCCTACAATGAGCAGTTCTTC.

The rearrangement links TRBV11-2 to TRBJ1-1; maybe TRBD1 (5 bases). The CDR3 runs to 15 residues. The germline V gene encodes CDR1 SGHAT and CDR2 FQNNGV. V was cut by 1 base and J by 4 bases, with 13 bases left in between. CDR3 loop: CASSLGGGTRTEAFF. The DNA for the CDR3 is TGTGCCAGCAGCTTAGGCGGGGGTACCCGCACTGAAGCTTTCTTT.

The V gene is TRBV7-2, the J gene TRBJ1-1; D unresolved. V was clipped by 5 bases and J by 2 bases, with 6 bases between them. Germline CDR1 reads SGHTA; CDR2 reads FQGNSA. The CDR3 runs to 12 residues. For the CDR3, the DNA is TGTGCCAGCAGCCCGGTTAACACTGAAGCTTTCTTT. Its translation is CASSPVNTEAFF. The full variable domain, with the rest looked up from reference TRBV7-2 and TRBJ1-1, is GAGVSQSPSNKVTEKGKDVELRCDPISGHTALYWYRQSLGQGLEFLIYFQGNSAPDKSGLPSDRFSAERTGGSVSTLTIQRTQQEDSAVYLCASSPVNTEAFFGQGTRLTVV.